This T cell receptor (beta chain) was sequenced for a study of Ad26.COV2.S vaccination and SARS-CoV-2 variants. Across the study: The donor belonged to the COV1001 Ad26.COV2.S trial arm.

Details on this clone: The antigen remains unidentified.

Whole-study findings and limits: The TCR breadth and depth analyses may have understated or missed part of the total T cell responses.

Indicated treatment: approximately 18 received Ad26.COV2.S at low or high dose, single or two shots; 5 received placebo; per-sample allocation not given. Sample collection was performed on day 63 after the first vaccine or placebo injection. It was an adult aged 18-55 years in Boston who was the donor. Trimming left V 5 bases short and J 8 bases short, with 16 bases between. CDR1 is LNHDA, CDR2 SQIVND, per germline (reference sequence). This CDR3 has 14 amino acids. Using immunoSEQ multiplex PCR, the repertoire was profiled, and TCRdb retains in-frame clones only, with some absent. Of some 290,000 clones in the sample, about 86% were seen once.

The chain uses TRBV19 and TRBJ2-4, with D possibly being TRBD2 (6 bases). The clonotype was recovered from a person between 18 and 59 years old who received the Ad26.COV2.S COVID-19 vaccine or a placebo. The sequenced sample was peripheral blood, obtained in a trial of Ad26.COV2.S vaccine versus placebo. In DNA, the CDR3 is TGTGCCAGTAGTCCACGCGTCCCGGGAGACATTCAGTACTTC. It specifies CASSPRVPGDIQYF.